A single sample gave rise to the 12 T cell receptor beta chains below, sequenced in a study of cytomegalovirus exposure and HLA in healthy donors. Both 60 Vbeta primers and 13 Jbeta primers went into the PCR. TCRdb keeps only in-frame clones here, not all; method: immunoSEQ multiplex PCR. The table lists about 100,000 clones, around 69% of them singletons. Sequencing was performed on PBMCs. These receptors came from a woman in her sixties in good health and CMV-seropositive.

V is TRBV19 and J is TRBJ1-4; D unclear. Trimming took 4 bases from V and 7 from J, leaving 16 bases between them. The germline CDR1 and CDR2 sequences are LNHDA and SQIVND (reference sequence). This CDR3 region has 15 residues. The CDR3 sequence: CASSTYGNRGEKLFF. CDR3 coding DNA: TGTGCCAGTAGTACCTACGGGAATCGGGGTGAAAAACTGTTTTTT.

The chain has TRBV28 and TRBJ2-1, with 10 bases fitting TRBD1. CDR3 size: 15 residues. With V trimmed by 4 bases and J by 7 bases, 7 bases remained unmatched. Germline CDR1 is MDHEN and CDR2 is SYDVKM. The CDR3 bases are TGTGCCAGCAGTTCACCGGGACAGGGGTGGAATGAGCAGTTCTTC. Translating gives CASSSPGQGWNEQFF.

The chain is built from TRBV28 and TRBJ2-2, with TRBD2 matching 8 bases. Germline-derived CDR1 and CDR2 are MDHEN and SYDVKM. J gave up 4 bases and V 3 bases, and 7 bases lay outside the gene matches. There are 16 residues in the CDR3. CDR3 in DNA: TGTGCCAGCAGTTTGCAAGGGCGGGGGGTCACCGGGGAGCTGTTTTTT. It encodes CASSLQGRGVTGELFF.

This chain joins TRBV30 and TRBJ1-5; D is unresolved. The CDR3 has 17 amino acids. Germline loops: CDR1 GTSNPN, CDR2 SVGIG (reference sequence). The V gene lost 0 bases and the J gene lost 6 bases, with 21 bases spanning the gap. The CDR3 DNA follows: TGTGCCTGGAGTGTGGGCTTGGCCGTTGTCGCAGGTCAGCCCCAGCATTTT. This sequence encodes CAWSVGLAVVAGQPQHF.

The chain joins TRBV5-6 to TRBJ1-5; D gene ambiguous. Germline CDR1 SGHDT, CDR2 YYEEEE. CDR3 length: 13 residues. V lost 0 bases and J 3 bases, leaving 4 bases between the germline ends. The CDR3 region has the DNA TGTGCCAGCAGCTTGGTAGACAATCAGCCCCAGCATTTT. It codes for CASSLVDNQPQHF.

V is TRBV19 and J is TRBJ1-2; TRBD1 is a possible D gene (5 bases). There are 14 residues in the CDR3. V was clipped by 3 bases and J by 3 bases, with 11 bases between them. Germline CDR1 and CDR2: LNHDA and SQIVND (reference sequence). The CDR3 region has the DNA TGTGCCAGTAGTATTCGACCCAGGGACTATGGCTACACCTTC. Protein: CASSIRPRDYGYTF.

The chain joins TRBV7-8 to TRBJ2-1; possibly TRBD2 for D (6 bases). The CDR3 sequence is 13 residues long. Trimming took 5 bases from V and 4 from J, leaving 9 bases between them. CDR1 is SGHVS and CDR2 is FQNEAQ in the germline V gene. CDR3 protein: CASSLGRYNEQFF. The CDR3 DNA is TGTGCCAGCAGCCTGGGGAGGTACAATGAGCAGTTCTTC.

This rearrangement joins TRBV13 to TRBJ1-2, with TRBD1 identical over 8 bases. V lost 5 bases, J lost 0 bases, and 5 bases stayed unmatched. There are 15 residues in the CDR3. Germline V gene data show CDR1 as PRHDT and CDR2 as FYEKMQ (reference sequence). The CDR3 protein is CASSRTGPANYGYTF. CDR3 sequence (DNA): TGTGCCAGCAGCCGGACAGGGCCGGCTAACTATGGCTACACCTTC. Full variable domain (missing parts from reference TRBV13 and TRBJ1-2): AAGVIQSPRHLIKEKRETATLKCYPIPRHDTVYWYQQGPGQDPQFLISFYEKMQSDKGSIPDRFSAQQFSDYHSELNMSSLELGDSALYFCASSRTGPANYGYTFGSGTRLTVV.

The genes are TRBV9 and TRBJ2-1, with D uncertain. The germline gives CDR1 SGDLS, CDR2 YYNGEE. The V end lost 3 bases, the J end lost 12 bases, and 13 bases lay between the germline ends. The CDR3 consists of 12 residues. The CDR3 bases are TGTGCCAGCAGCGCGACTGGTTTCGTGCAGTTCTTC. Protein: CASSATGFVQFF.

The chain recombines TRBV9 with TRBJ2-1, with 7 bases aligning to TRBD1. The CDR3 has 11 amino acids. Germline values: CDR1 SGDLS, CDR2 YYNGEE. Trimming removed 4 bases from V and 10 bases from J; junction bases left unmatched: 2. CDR3 region: CASSQDREQFF. The CDR3 nucleotides read TGTGCCAGCAGCCAGGACAGGGAGCAGTTCTTC.

This chain uses TRBV10-2 with TRBJ2-1, with TRBD2 matching 7 bases. V lost 6 bases and J lost 0; bases outside the gene matches: 5. Germline CDR1 reads WSHSY; CDR2 reads SAAADI. The CDR3 has 15 amino acids. Written as DNA, the CDR3 is TGCGCCAGCAGCGGGACTATGAGCTCCTACAATGAGCAGTTCTTC. This codes for CASSGTMSSYNEQFF.

The genes are TRBV30 and TRBJ2-7, with TRBD1 matching 7 bases. Per germline, CDR1 GTSNPN and CDR2 SVGIG (reference sequence). The CDR3 contains 13 residues. V gave up 8 bases and J gave up 0 bases; unmatched junction bases: 7. The CDR3 DNA reads TGTGCCCTCAAACACAGGGGCTCCTACGAGCAGTACTTC. It yields the protein CALKHRGSYEQYF.